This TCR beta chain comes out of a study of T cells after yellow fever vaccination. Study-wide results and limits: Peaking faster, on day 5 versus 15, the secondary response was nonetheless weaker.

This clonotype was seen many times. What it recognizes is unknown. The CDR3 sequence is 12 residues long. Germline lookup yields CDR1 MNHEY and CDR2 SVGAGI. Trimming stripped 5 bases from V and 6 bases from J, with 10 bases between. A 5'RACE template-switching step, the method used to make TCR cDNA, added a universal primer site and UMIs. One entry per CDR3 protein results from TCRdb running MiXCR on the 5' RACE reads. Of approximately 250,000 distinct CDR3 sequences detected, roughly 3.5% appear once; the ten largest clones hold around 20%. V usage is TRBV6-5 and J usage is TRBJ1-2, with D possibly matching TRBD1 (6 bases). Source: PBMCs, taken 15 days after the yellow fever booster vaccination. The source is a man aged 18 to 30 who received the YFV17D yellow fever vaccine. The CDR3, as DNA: TGTGCCAGCAGTGATCAGGGGAATGGCTACACCTTC. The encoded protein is CASSDQGNGYTF.